This T cell receptor beta chain was found in a study of blood T cell repertoires in COVID-19. Study details: Samples taken during acute and convalescent COVID-19 were collected in the United States, Italy and Spain.

Per the original methods: Scientists estimated how many nucleated cells there were by amplifying reference gene primers. Generated by immunoSEQ multiplex PCR, the TCRdb table keeps only in-frame clones and is missing some. V and J calls and clone size follow that table, whereas D and trimming were derived from the DNA. Of about 160,000 clones detected, about 85% appear once; the ten largest clones hold less than 10%. Seattle patients were enrolled during active infection and followed longitudinally. Germline V gene lookup returns CDR1 SGHRS and CDR2 YFSETQ. This CDR3 comprises 15 residues. V was clipped by 0 bases and J by 5 bases; unmatched bases: 3.

The gene calls are TRBV5-1 and TRBJ2-2, with 8 bases identical to TRBD2. The origin of this receptor is a woman aged 55-75 years with COVID-19, enrolled during active disease. The sequenced sample was peripheral blood. The CDR3 reads CASSLEGLATGELFF. The CDR3 coding sequence is TGCGCCAGCAGCTTGGAAGGACTAGCAACCGGGGAGCTGTTTTTT.